The T cell receptor (beta chain) under discussion was sequenced for a study of OX40 agonist ivuxolimab in advanced cancers. Across the study: Ivuxolimab, which is an agonistic anti-OX40 (CD134) antibody, was administered to the patients. Study-wide results and limits: There were, on average, more expanded clones in CD8+ T cells than in CD4+.

This clone was recorded once. Its antigen remains unknown. Patients with autoimmune history or systemic immunosuppression were excluded. Repertoires were generated with immunoSEQ multiplex PCR, while TCRdb's copy carries only in-frame clones and drops some. The repertoire has about 6,500 clones, roughly 83% of them found once; the top ten carry about 28%. This clonotype was obtained from an adult with an advanced solid tumor such as melanoma, head and neck, liver or kidney cancer. This material consisted of CD4+ or CD8+ T cells sorted from blood, taken in a trial of the OX40 agonist ivuxolimab.

CDR3 sequence reads: CASRDNLYNEQFF. DNA for the CDR3: TGCGCCAGCCGGGACAATCTCTACAATGAGCAGTTCTTC. The chain uses TRBV4-1 and TRBJ2-1, with D possibly TRBD1 on 6 matching bases. Trimming shortened V by 8 bases and J by 3 bases, and 11 bases separated the two germline ends. Per the germline V gene, CDR1 is MGHRA and CDR2 is YSYEKL. The CDR3 length is 13 residues.